One sample yielded the 2 T cell receptor beta chains listed below, sequenced in a study of T cell responses to AZD1222 COVID-19 vaccine. Assay used: immunoSEQ multiplex PCR; TCRdb lists only in-frame clones, some missing. Here the sample spans about 97,000 clones, 70% to 90% being singletons. The sequences come from peripheral blood, collected on day 0 of AZD1222 vaccination. Receptors were obtained from an adult in good health.

This clone is a singleton in its sample. The V and J genes are TRBV6-5 and TRBJ2-2; D gene uncertain. CDR3 length: 12 amino acids. V shed 5 bases and J shed 1 base, with 2 bases lying between them. The germline V gene encodes CDR1 MNHEY and CDR2 SVGAGI. CDR3 in amino acids: CASSRNTGELFF. CDR3 nucleotides: TGTGCCAGCAGTAGGAACACCGGGGAGCTGTTTTTT.

The gene calls are TRBV27 and TRBJ1-4; TRBD1 matches at 11 bases. Germline V lookup: CDR1 MNHEY, CDR2 SMNVEV (reference sequence). V shed 5 bases and J 8 bases; nucleotides not matched to a gene: 4. This CDR3 is built from 14 residues. CDR3 bases: TGTGCCAGCAGTGGACAGGGGGCAGGGGAAAAACTGTTTTTT. It is translated as CASSGQGAGEKLFF.